A selection of T cell receptor beta chains follows, all from one sample in a study of T cells in localized non-small cell lung cancer. Produced via immunoSEQ multiplex PCR; TCRdb's table is partial and in-frame only. The sample consists of some 90,000 clones, about nine tenths of them appearing once. The sample was peripheral blood, taken before any cancer treatment. Every receptor here comes from a man between 35 and 75 years old with stage I squamous cell lung carcinoma. CDR3s include the opening cysteine and the closing phenylalanine or tryptophan. A D gene is named only where the DNA matches it firmly. Expanded clones are given a class, and other clones once, few, many or no size at all.

clone_size,j_call,v_call,cdr3_length,d_call,cdr3_aa,cdr3_nt
-,TRBJ2-5,TRBV9,12,-,CASAKGGETQYF,TGTGCCAGCGCAAAGGGAGGAGAGACCCAGTACTTC
-,TRBJ2-7,TRBV7-9,16,-,CASSSGRDLKSYEQYF,TGTGCCAGCAGCAGCGGCCGGGACCTTAAATCCTACGAGCAGTACTTC
-,TRBJ1-2,TRBV27,15,-,CASSTAPMGGYGYTF,TGTGCCAGCAGTACCGCACCCATGGGGGGCTATGGCTACACCTTC
-,TRBJ1-2,TRBV5-1,15,-,CASSFTRDSGGGYTF,TGCGCCAGCAGCTTTACTCGGGACTCCGGAGGTGGCTACACCTTC
few,TRBJ1-1,TRBV2,13,-,CASSYRGNTEAFF,TGTGCCAGCAGTTACCGCGGGAACACTGAAGCTTTCTTT
once,TRBJ1-5,TRBV5-6,15,-,CASSLGTGRTQPQHF,TGTGCCAGCAGCTTGGGAACGGGGCGTACACAGCCCCAGCATTTT
-,TRBJ2-5,TRBV7-6,14,-,CASSPRGGTKTQYF,TGTGCCAGCAGCCCGAGGGGGGGTACGAAGACCCAGTACTTC
-,TRBJ2-7,TRBV6-5,15,-,CASSYSALPPYEQYF,TGTGCCAGCAGTTACTCGGCTCTACCGCCCTACGAGCAGTACTTC
-,TRBJ1-2,TRBV2,12,-,CASMVGVVGYTF,TGTGCCAGCATGGTCGGAGTGGTCGGCTACACCTTC
-,TRBJ1-1,TRBV28,14,TRBD1,CASSSGTVNTEAFF,TGTGCCAGCAGCTCAGGGACAGTGAACACTGAAGCTTTCTTT
-,TRBJ1-5,TRBV5-8,15,-,CASSFGGASNQPQHF,TGTGCCAGCAGCTTCGGAGGGGCTAGCAATCAGCCCCAGCATTTT
-,TRBJ2-1,TRBV5-1,15,TRBD1,CASSLPAADRVGQFF,TGCGCCAGCAGCTTGCCCGCTGCGGACAGGGTGGGGCAGTTCTTC
-,TRBJ1-2,TRBV5-1,17,-,CASSLASQGRRGNGYTF,TGCGCCAGCAGCTTGGCATCGCAGGGCCGGAGGGGGAATGGCTACACCTTC
-,TRBJ2-7,TRBV28,17,-,CASSFRRTGIGSYEQYF,TGTGCCAGCAGTTTTAGACGTACTGGGATCGGGTCCTACGAGCAGTACTTC
-,TRBJ2-7,TRBV18,16,-,CASSPESGRVAYEQYF,TGTGCCAGCTCACCAGAAAGTGGCAGGGTAGCGTACGAGCAGTACTTC
-,TRBJ2-7,TRBV9,14,-,CASSVSGEVGEQYF,TGTGCCAGCAGCGTCTCTGGGGAGGTGGGTGAGCAGTACTTC
-,TRBJ1-2,TRBV5-4,15,-,CASSFVAHRAGGYTF,TGTGCCAGCAGCTTTGTGGCGCACAGGGCGGGTGGCTACACCTTC
-,TRBJ2-3,TRBV5-1,15,TRBD1,CASSWAGTGTDTQYF,TGCGCCAGCAGCTGGGCCGGGACAGGCACAGATACGCAGTATTTT
-,TRBJ1-1,TRBV27,13,-,CASSLRWRGEAFF,TGTGCCAGCAGTTTAAGATGGCGAGGCGAAGCTTTCTTT
few,TRBJ1-1,TRBV6-1,15,-,CASSEAGAGNTEAFF,TGTGCCAGCAGTGAAGCGGGGGCCGGGAACACTGAAGCTTTCTTT
-,TRBJ2-3,TRBV5-4,14,-,CASRAGGFTDTQYF,TGTGCCAGCAGAGCCGGCGGATTCACAGATACGCAGTATTTT
-,TRBJ2-3,TRBV5-4,15,-,CASSSPRGTTDTQYF,TGTGCCAGCAGCTCCCCCCGGGGCACCACAGATACGCAGTATTTT
-,TRBJ2-2,TRBV9,18,-,CASSVEDIDKGGIGELFF,TGTGCCAGCAGCGTAGAAGATATAGATAAAGGGGGAATCGGGGAGCTGTTTTTT
-,TRBJ2-2,TRBV5-6,13,-,CASSPDSSGELFF,TGTGCCAGCAGCCCCGACTCGAGCGGGGAGCTGTTTTTT
-,TRBJ2-1,TRBV11-2,17,-,CASSLVSRPGLPNEQFF,TGTGCCAGCAGCTTAGTAAGTAGACCGGGACTGCCTAATGAGCAGTTCTTC
once,TRBJ1-1,TRBV7-9,15,TRBD1,CASSLYSGTGGFAFF,TGTGCCAGCAGCTTATATTCCGGGACAGGGGGTTTCGCTTTCTTT
once,TRBJ2-7,TRBV7-2,13,TRBD1,CASKYRGGYEQYF,TGTGCCAGCAAGTACAGGGGCGGCTACGAGCAGTACTTC
-,TRBJ2-7,TRBV5-1,15,-,CASSLGATTLYEQYF,TGCGCCAGCAGCTTGGGGGCCACCACCTTATACGAGCAGTACTTC
-,TRBJ1-5,TRBV4-2,15,-,CASSQNREGNQPQHF,TGTGCCAGCAGCCAAAATAGGGAGGGCAACCAGCCCCAGCATTTT
once,TRBJ2-5,TRBV9,13,-,CASSVAHQETQYF,TGTGCCAGCAGCGTAGCACACCAAGAGACCCAGTACTTC
-,TRBJ2-7,TRBV10-1,12,-,CASREGPYEQYF,TGCGCCAGCAGGGAGGGGCCCTACGAGCAGTACTTC
-,TRBJ2-3,TRBV11-2,15,-,CASSSVEGSTDTQYF,TGTGCCAGCAGCTCCGTAGAGGGAAGCACAGATACGCAGTATTTT
-,TRBJ1-1,TRBV7-9,12,-,CASSKLQKGAFF,TGTGCCAGCAGCAAACTACAGAAGGGGGCTTTCTTT
-,TRBJ2-2,TRBV6-1,13,-,CASTREKGGELFF,TGTGCCAGCACCAGGGAAAAAGGCGGGGAGCTGTTTTTT
-,TRBJ2-5,TRBV29-1,16,-,CSVEGRKGRKQETQYF,TGCAGCGTTGAAGGTAGAAAGGGGCGAAAGCAAGAGACCCAGTACTTC
-,TRBJ1-2,TRBV6-5,15,-,CASSSRSTGAYGYTF,TGTGCCAGCAGTTCCAGATCGACAGGAGCTTATGGCTACACCTTC
-,TRBJ1-1,TRBV6-5,13,-,CASRAFRNTEAFF,TGTGCCAGCAGGGCTTTTCGGAACACTGAAGCTTTCTTT
-,TRBJ1-3,TRBV10-3,15,-,CAISRDIHSGNTIYF,TGTGCCATCAGCCGGGACATCCACTCTGGAAACACCATATATTTT
-,TRBJ2-3,TRBV28,13,-,CASALGGTDTQYF,TGTGCCAGCGCACTGGGAGGCACAGATACGCAGTATTTT
once,TRBJ2-7,TRBV11-2,15,TRBD1,CASSLGQGLSYEQYF,TGTGCCAGCAGCTTGGGACAGGGCCTCTCCTACGAGCAGTACTTC
-,TRBJ1-2,TRBV2,14,TRBD1,CASSAGTGPYGYTF,TGTGCCAGCAGCGCCGGGACAGGGCCCTATGGCTACACCTTC
once,TRBJ2-5,TRBV5-1,14,-,CASSLDGMRETQYF,TGCGCCAGCAGCCTGGACGGTATGCGAGAGACCCAGTACTTC
once,TRBJ2-1,TRBV5-1,16,-,CASSGGAPSSYNEQFF,TGCGCCAGCAGCGGGGGAGCTCCAAGCTCCTACAATGAGCAGTTCTTC
-,TRBJ1-2,TRBV29-1,11,-,CSVPESYGYTF,TGCAGCGTTCCAGAGAGCTATGGCTACACCTTC
-,TRBJ1-1,TRBV5-6,13,-,CATAGQKNTEAFF,TGTGCCACCGCAGGCCAGAAGAACACTGAAGCTTTCTTT
-,TRBJ2-3,TRBV2,14,-,CASSGPTSTDTQYF,TGTGCCAGCAGTGGTCCGACTAGCACAGATACGCAGTATTTT
-,TRBJ2-7,TRBV4-2,15,-,CASSQVNQGFDEQYF,TGTGCCAGCAGCCAAGTGAACCAGGGATTCGACGAGCAGTACTTC
-,TRBJ1-2,TRBV19,16,-,CASSMARGTSNYGYTF,TGTGCCAGTAGTATGGCCCGGGGGACCTCAAACTATGGCTACACCTTC
-,TRBJ2-4,TRBV4-1,16,-,CASSQPGQLAKNIQYF,TGCGCCAGCAGCCAACCCGGTCAGCTAGCCAAAAACATTCAGTACTTC
-,TRBJ1-2,TRBV4-2,19,-,CASSPPAGGSSVAVMGYTF,TGTGCCAGCAGCCCACCCGCTGGTGGGTCGAGCGTCGCAGTAATGGGCTACACCTTC
once,TRBJ2-3,TRBV5-1,14,-,CASSLGARADTQYF,TGCGCCAGCAGCTTGGGGGCTAGGGCAGATACGCAGTATTTT
-,TRBJ1-2,TRBV5-6,14,TRBD1,CASSYRDREGGYTF,TGTGCCAGCAGCTACCGGGACAGGGAGGGAGGCTACACCTTC
once,TRBJ1-1,TRBV7-2,12,-,CASSSGYTEAFF,TGTGCCAGCAGCTCAGGGTACACTGAAGCTTTCTTT
-,TRBJ2-7,TRBV4-1,15,TRBD1,CASSQLHGTGGWQYF,TGCGCCAGCAGCCAACTCCACGGGACAGGGGGATGGCAGTACTTC
-,TRBJ2-2,TRBV4-1,16,-,CASTTDRTANTGELFF,TGCGCCAGCACCACGGACAGAACCGCGAACACCGGGGAGCTGTTTTTT
once,TRBJ2-3,TRBV9,13,-,CASSVRAGDTQYF,TGTGCCAGCAGCGTAAGGGCAGGGGATACGCAGTATTTT
once,TRBJ2-1,TRBV7-8,14,-,CASSLAGKFNEQFF,TGTGCCAGCAGCTTAGCCGGCAAATTCAATGAGCAGTTCTTC
-,TRBJ2-3,TRBV18,15,TRBD2,CASSPTSGPTDTQYF,TGTGCCAGCTCACCGACTAGCGGACCCACAGATACGCAGTATTTT
-,TRBJ2-3,TRBV7-9,14,-,CASSLGVSTDTQYF,TGTGCCAGCAGCTTAGGGGTCAGCACAGATACGCAGTATTTT
-,TRBJ1-3,TRBV10-3,14,-,CAISESANGNTIYF,TGTGCCATCAGTGAGTCGGCCAATGGAAACACCATATATTTT